A selection of T cell receptor beta chains follows, all from one sample in a study of blood T cell repertoires in COVID-19. Repertoires were generated with immunoSEQ multiplex PCR, while TCRdb's copy carries only in-frame clones and drops some. The sample has approximately 100,000 clones; around 89% are singletons. Specimen: peripheral blood. The receptors originated from a human donor with acute or convalescent COVID-19. The donor label of this sample is uncertain. Each CDR3 is given with its conserved first and last residue. The order of the fields is J gene, V gene, clone size, D gene, CDR3 DNA, CDR3 protein. A D gene is named only where the DNA matches it firmly. For some rows the clone size is stated as once, few or many, or as a class when expanded; others skip it.

J gene: TRBJ1-1; V gene: TRBV7-8; clone size: -; D gene: -; CDR3 DNA: TGTGCCAGCAGCTTATACGGGAACACTGAAGCTTTCTTT; CDR3 protein: CASSLYGNTEAFF
J gene: TRBJ2-1; V gene: TRBV5-1; clone size: -; D gene: TRBD1; CDR3 DNA: TGCGCCAGCAGCTGGGCGGGACAGGTTAGTTACAATGAGCAGTTCTTC; CDR3 protein: CASSWAGQVSYNEQFF
J gene: TRBJ1-1; V gene: TRBV6-5; clone size: -; D gene: TRBD1; CDR3 DNA: TGTGCCAGCAGACCGACAGGGGCGAATGCTGAAGCTTTCTTT; CDR3 protein: CASRPTGANAEAFF
J gene: TRBJ2-4; V gene: TRBV5-1; clone size: -; D gene: -; CDR3 DNA: TGCGCCAGCAGCTTGGGACAGCTAGCCAAAAACATTCAGTACTTC; CDR3 protein: CASSLGQLAKNIQYF
J gene: TRBJ2-1; V gene: TRBV3-1/TRBV3-2; clone size: -; D gene: TRBD2; CDR3 DNA: TGTGCCAGCAGCAGACCGGGTGGGACTAGCGGGGACAATGAGCAGTTCTTC; CDR3 protein: CASSRPGGTSGDNEQFF
J gene: TRBJ2-1; V gene: TRBV28; clone size: -; D gene: TRBD2; CDR3 DNA: TGTGCCAGCAGTACTGGACTAGCGGGGCCCTCCTACAATGAGCAGTTCTTC; CDR3 protein: CASSTGLAGPSYNEQFF
J gene: TRBJ1-1; V gene: TRBV10-3; clone size: once; D gene: TRBD1; CDR3 DNA: TGTGCCACCGGGGGGCCAGGGGGCGAGAGGAACACTGAAGCTTTCTTT; CDR3 protein: CATGGPGGERNTEAFF
J gene: TRBJ2-2; V gene: TRBV5-5; clone size: -; D gene: TRBD2; CDR3 DNA: TGTGCCAGCACCTCGAAAGCGGGGGGATCGGGGGAGCTGTTTTTT; CDR3 protein: CASTSKAGGSGELFF
J gene: TRBJ2-7; V gene: TRBV4-3; clone size: -; D gene: -; CDR3 DNA: TGCGCCAGCAGCCAAGTAGCGAGCTCCTACGAGCAGTACTTC; CDR3 protein: CASSQVASSYEQYF
J gene: TRBJ2-7; V gene: TRBV4-3; clone size: -; D gene: TRBD1; CDR3 DNA: TGCGCCAGCAGCCAAGATCGGGACAGGGTAGGCTACGAGCAGTACTTC; CDR3 protein: CASSQDRDRVGYEQYF
J gene: TRBJ2-1; V gene: TRBV5-1; clone size: -; D gene: -; CDR3 DNA: TGCGCCAGCAGCTTTTCGGGGGACTCCTACAATGAGCAGTTCTTC; CDR3 protein: CASSFSGDSYNEQFF
J gene: TRBJ1-5; V gene: TRBV3-1/TRBV3-2; clone size: -; D gene: -; CDR3 DNA: TGTGCCAGCAGCCAATTTGGGGAGAATCAGCCCCAGCATTTT; CDR3 protein: CASSQFGENQPQHF
J gene: TRBJ1-2; V gene: TRBV5-1; clone size: -; D gene: TRBD1; CDR3 DNA: TGCGCCAGCAGCAAGACCGACAGGGACTATGGCTACACCTTC; CDR3 protein: CASSKTDRDYGYTF
J gene: TRBJ2-5; V gene: TRBV12-3/TRBV12-4; clone size: -; D gene: -; CDR3 DNA: TGTGCCACCAGGGGGGAGGGAGTAGAGACCCAGTACTTC; CDR3 protein: CATRGEGVETQYF
J gene: TRBJ2-7; V gene: TRBV28; clone size: -; D gene: -; CDR3 DNA: TGTGCCAGCAAAGGAGGGACTCCCTACGAGCAGTACTTC; CDR3 protein: CASKGGTPYEQYF
J gene: TRBJ2-7; V gene: TRBV28; clone size: few; D gene: -; CDR3 DNA: TGTGCCAGCAGTTCTGTGAGGTGGCAGTACTTC; CDR3 protein: CASSSVRWQYF
J gene: TRBJ1-2; V gene: TRBV15; clone size: -; D gene: -; CDR3 DNA: TGTGCCACCAGCCGAGAGGACATCGGCTATGGCTACACCTTC; CDR3 protein: CATSREDIGYGYTF
J gene: TRBJ1-6; V gene: TRBV28; clone size: -; D gene: -; CDR3 DNA: TGTGCCAGCAGGCAGGGTCGAATTAATTCACCCCTCCACTTT; CDR3 protein: CASRQGRINSPLHF
J gene: TRBJ1-5; V gene: TRBV6-6; clone size: -; D gene: -; CDR3 DNA: TGTGCCAGCAGTTATGTTGGGAGCCATAGCAATCAGCCCCAGCATTTT; CDR3 protein: CASSYVGSHSNQPQHF
J gene: TRBJ2-7; V gene: TRBV12-2; clone size: -; D gene: -; CDR3 DNA: TGTGCAAGTCGCCCCCCCCTCGGGGACAGGGACGAGAACGAGCAGTACTTC; CDR3 protein: CASRPPLGDRDENEQYF
J gene: TRBJ2-1; V gene: TRBV3-1/TRBV3-2; clone size: -; D gene: -; CDR3 DNA: TGTGCCAGCAGCCAAGAGACTAGAACCTACAATGAGCAGTTCTTC; CDR3 protein: CASSQETRTYNEQFF
J gene: TRBJ1-2; V gene: TRBV7-9; clone size: -; D gene: TRBD1; CDR3 DNA: TGTGCCAGCAGCCCCCAGGGGGGAGAGGGCTACACCTTC; CDR3 protein: CASSPQGGEGYTF
J gene: TRBJ2-1; V gene: TRBV9; clone size: -; D gene: -; CDR3 DNA: TGTGCCAGCAGCGTAGGGGCCAGCCTCCCTAACAATGAGCAGTTCTTC; CDR3 protein: CASSVGASLPNNEQFF
J gene: TRBJ1-5; V gene: TRBV5-6; clone size: -; D gene: -; CDR3 DNA: TGTGCCAGCAGCGAACAGGGTCGGGATCAGCCCCAGCATTTT; CDR3 protein: CASSEQGRDQPQHF
J gene: TRBJ1-2; V gene: TRBV7-8; clone size: -; D gene: TRBD1; CDR3 DNA: TGTGCCAGCACTCCGGACAGGGGGCCGCTCGGCGGCTACACCTTC; CDR3 protein: CASTPDRGPLGGYTF
J gene: TRBJ2-3; V gene: TRBV28; clone size: few; D gene: TRBD1; CDR3 DNA: TGTGCCAGCAGACCGGGACAGGACACAGATACGCAGTATTTT; CDR3 protein: CASRPGQDTDTQYF
J gene: TRBJ1-1; V gene: TRBV3-1/TRBV3-2; clone size: -; D gene: -; CDR3 DNA: TGTGCCAGCAGCCCCAGTTTACCCTTGAACACTGAAGCTTTCTTT; CDR3 protein: CASSPSLPLNTEAFF
J gene: TRBJ2-3; V gene: TRBV18; clone size: -; D gene: -; CDR3 DNA: TGTGCCAGCTCCCTGGACAGAACCACAGATACGCAGTATTTT; CDR3 protein: CASSLDRTTDTQYF
J gene: TRBJ1-3; V gene: TRBV6-4; clone size: few; D gene: TRBD1; CDR3 DNA: TGTGCCAGCAGTGATTTCCGGGACAGTTCCCCTCTGGGAAACACCATATATTTT; CDR3 protein: CASSDFRDSSPLGNTIYF
J gene: TRBJ1-5; V gene: TRBV2; clone size: -; D gene: -; CDR3 DNA: TGTGCCAGCAGCCATAGATGGGCAGCTTCATATAGCAATCAGCCCCAGCATTTT; CDR3 protein: CASSHRWAASYSNQPQHF
J gene: TRBJ1-2; V gene: TRBV5-1; clone size: once; D gene: -; CDR3 DNA: TGCGCCAGCAGCTTGGTTCCAGCGAACTATGGCTACACCTTC; CDR3 protein: CASSLVPANYGYTF
J gene: TRBJ1-1; V gene: TRBV6-5; clone size: -; D gene: -; CDR3 DNA: TGTGCCAGCAGTTTAAACGGGGTCCGAAGGGAAGCTTTCTTT; CDR3 protein: CASSLNGVRREAFF
J gene: TRBJ2-2; V gene: TRBV7-2; clone size: -; D gene: -; CDR3 DNA: TGTGCCAGCAGCTCGCTTCGCGGAGGGTCCGGGGAGCTGTTTTTT; CDR3 protein: CASSSLRGGSGELFF
J gene: TRBJ1-1; V gene: TRBV30; clone size: -; D gene: -; CDR3 DNA: TGTGCCTGGAGGACAACGGGGATCACTGAAGCTTTCTTT; CDR3 protein: CAWRTTGITEAFF
J gene: TRBJ1-2; V gene: TRBV7-9; clone size: -; D gene: TRBD1; CDR3 DNA: TGTGCCAGCAGCCGTGACAGGGGTGGCTACACCTTC; CDR3 protein: CASSRDRGGYTF
J gene: TRBJ2-3; V gene: TRBV7-3; clone size: few; D gene: TRBD1; CDR3 DNA: TGTGCCACCGCCCGGACAGGTTTTAACGGAGATACGCAGTATTTT; CDR3 protein: CATARTGFNGDTQYF
J gene: TRBJ1-4; V gene: TRBV3-1/TRBV3-2; clone size: -; D gene: -; CDR3 DNA: TGTGCCAGCAGCCAAGATAGGAGGGGAAAACTGTTTTTT; CDR3 protein: CASSQDRRGKLFF
J gene: TRBJ2-7; V gene: TRBV28; clone size: -; D gene: -; CDR3 DNA: TGTGCCAGCAGGACGGCGGACTGGACGTACTTC; CDR3 protein: CASRTADWTYF
J gene: TRBJ1-5; V gene: TRBV19; clone size: -; D gene: TRBD1; CDR3 DNA: TGTGCCAGTAGTTCGGGACAGGGGGTGCAGCCCCAGCATTTT; CDR3 protein: CASSSGQGVQPQHF
J gene: TRBJ2-3; V gene: TRBV14; clone size: -; D gene: TRBD1; CDR3 DNA: TGTGCCAGCAGCCAAGATCTGCCAGGGGGCGTAGATACGCAGTATTTT; CDR3 protein: CASSQDLPGGVDTQYF
J gene: TRBJ2-1; V gene: TRBV10-3; clone size: -; D gene: TRBD1; CDR3 DNA: TGTGCCATCAGTGCTTTTGGGACAGTTCATAATGAGCAGTTCTTC; CDR3 protein: CAISAFGTVHNEQFF
J gene: TRBJ2-7; V gene: TRBV28; clone size: once; D gene: -; CDR3 DNA: TGTGCCAGCAGTTTCTGGGCCTCGAGCTCCTACGAGCAGTACTTC; CDR3 protein: CASSFWASSSYEQYF
J gene: TRBJ2-5; V gene: TRBV4-3; clone size: -; D gene: TRBD2; CDR3 DNA: TGCGCCAGCAGCCAACAACTAGCGGGGTATGAAGAGACCCAGTACTTC; CDR3 protein: CASSQQLAGYEETQYF